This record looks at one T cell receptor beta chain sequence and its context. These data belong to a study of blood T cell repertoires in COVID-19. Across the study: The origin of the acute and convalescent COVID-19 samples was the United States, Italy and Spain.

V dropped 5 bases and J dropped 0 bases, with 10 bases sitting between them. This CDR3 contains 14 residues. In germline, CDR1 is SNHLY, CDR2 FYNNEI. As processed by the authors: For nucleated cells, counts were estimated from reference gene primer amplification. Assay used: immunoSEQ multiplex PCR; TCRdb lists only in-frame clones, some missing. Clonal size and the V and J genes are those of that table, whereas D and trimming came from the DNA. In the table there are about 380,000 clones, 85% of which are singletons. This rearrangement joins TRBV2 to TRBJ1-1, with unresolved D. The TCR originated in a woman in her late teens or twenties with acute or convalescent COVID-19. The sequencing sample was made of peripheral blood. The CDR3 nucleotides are TGTGCCAGCAGTTTCGAGACATTGAACACTGAAGCTTTCTTT. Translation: CASSFETLNTEAFF.